This T cell receptor (beta chain) came from a study of read filtering for tumor transcriptome and immune sequencing. The table lists this clonotype with many counts. Molecular barcoded adaptors covering alpha/delta and beta/gamma chains were used on approximately 400 ng RNA. MiXCR, run by TCRdb on the reads, gives a single entry per CDR3 protein. Among 12,000 to 15,000 distinct CDR3 sequences, roughly 20% were seen once, and the ten largest hold 75% to 85%. Trimming cost V 11 bases and J 0 bases, with 15 bases left between them. Germline-derived CDR1 and CDR2 are MNHNS and SASEGT. CDR3 length: 14 amino acids.

The chain couples TRBV6-1 to TRBJ2-3, with a possible D match to TRBD1 (5 bases). This clonotype originated in a donor older than 35 with multiple myeloma. Sequencing was done on a sample of a population of CD138-negative cells sorted from bone marrow. CDR3 amino acids: CAGETDTSTDTQYF. The CDR3, as DNA: TGTGCCGGTGAGACAGACACTAGCACAGATACGCAGTATTTT.